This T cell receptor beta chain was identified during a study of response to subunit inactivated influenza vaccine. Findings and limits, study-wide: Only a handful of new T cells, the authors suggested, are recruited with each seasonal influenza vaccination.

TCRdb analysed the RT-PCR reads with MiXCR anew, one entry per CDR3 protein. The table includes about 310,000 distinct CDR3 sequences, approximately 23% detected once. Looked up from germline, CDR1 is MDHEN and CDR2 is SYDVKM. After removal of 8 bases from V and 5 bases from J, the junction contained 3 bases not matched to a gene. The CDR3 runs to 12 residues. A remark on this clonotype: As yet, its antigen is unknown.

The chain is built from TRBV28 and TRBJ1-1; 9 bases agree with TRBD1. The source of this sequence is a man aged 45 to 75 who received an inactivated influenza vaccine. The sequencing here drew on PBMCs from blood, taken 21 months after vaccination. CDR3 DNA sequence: TGTGCCAGCGGACAGGGGAAGACTGAAGCTTTCTTT. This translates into CASGQGKTEAFF.